The clone carrying this TCR beta chain has ten or more counts. Its antigen remains unidentified. The data originate from a study of T-cell reconstitution after alpha-beta-depleted transplantation in children. The study, taken as a whole, reports: Some patients' high day-60 TCRbeta diversity was attributed to recipient cells surviving conditioning.

Unique molecular identifiers tagged the TCRbeta library. TCRdb analysed the PCR reads with MiXCR anew, one entry per CDR3 protein. The sample has about 980,000 distinct CDR3 sequences, about 30% seen once. This sequence originates from a boy in the first two years of life who had a stem cell transplant for SCID, so the T cells may come from the graft donor. This specimen consisted of PBMCs, mostly from graft donor cells, obtained 360 days after TCRalphabeta/CD19-depleted stem cell transplant.

The DNA for the CDR3 is TGTGCCAGCAGACCCGGGAGAGACCAAGAGACCCAGTACTTC. Its protein product is CASRPGRDQETQYF. The genes are TRBV9 and TRBJ2-5, with D perhaps TRBD2 (6 bases). V was cut by 5 bases and J by 0 bases, with 11 bases left in between. The CDR3 covers 14 residues. Germline V gives CDR1 SGDLS, CDR2 YYNGEE.